This entry lists 32 T cell receptor beta chains sequenced from one sample in a study of blood T cells in healthy people across ages. For the second PCR, which ran for about 7 to 11 cycles, a sample-barcoded 5' primer and a J-beta primer mix were used. MiXCR, applied by TCRdb to the 5' RACE reads, yields one record per CDR3 protein. This table holds 1.4 million or so distinct CDR3 sequences, about 45% found once. Sequenced sample: blood. The receptors shown here come from a woman between 18 and 30 years old in good health.

V usage is TRBV27 and J usage is TRBJ1-6; 10 nucleotides match TRBD1. Per the germline V gene, CDR1 is MNHEY and CDR2 is SMNVEV (reference sequence). With 8 bases clipped from V and 9 bases from J, the junction kept 1 base outside the gene matches. The CDR3 has 12 amino acids. The CDR3: CASRDRGSPLHF. In DNA, the CDR3 is TGTGCCAGCCGGGACAGGGGTTCACCCCTCCACTTT.

This chain joins TRBV14 and TRBJ2-2; D gene unclear. The CDR3 consists of 13 residues. V dropped 0 bases and J dropped 7 bases, with 6 bases sitting between them. Germline V CDR1 and CDR2: SGHDN, FVKESK. The CDR3 protein is CASSQDFDGELFF. In DNA form, the CDR3 reads TGTGCCAGCAGCCAAGATTTTGACGGGGAGCTGTTTTTT.

This sequence joins TRBV30 and TRBJ2-5; D could derive from TRBD1 or TRBD2 (5 bases each). The germline V gene has CDR1 GTSNPN and CDR2 SVGIG (reference sequence). CDR3 size: 14 residues. V gave up 3 bases and J gave up 4 bases, with 15 bases separating them. CDR3 protein: CAWSLLWGSETQYF. CDR3 in DNA: TGTGCCTGGAGCCTGTTATGGGGGTCAGAGACCCAGTACTTC.

This clonotype turned up a few times. The chain combines TRBV20-1 with TRBJ2-3; 7 bases match TRBD1. CDR1 is DFQATT, CDR2 SNEGSKA, per germline (reference sequence). The CDR3 consists of 16 residues. The V and J ends lost 3 bases and 3 bases, in that order; junction bases with no gene match: 12. Written as DNA, the CDR3 is TGCAGTGCTAGCCGATTGTCAGGGGGAGTGACAGATACGCAGTATTTT. Encoded protein: CSASRLSGGVTDTQYF.

The chain joins TRBV7-9 to TRBJ2-3; TRBD2 aligns across 9 bases. This CDR3 is built from 15 residues. V lost 5 bases, J lost 2 bases, and 5 bases stayed unmatched. CDR1 and CDR2 (germline): SEHNR, FQNEAQ (reference sequence). CDR3 sequence reads: CASSQRGVNTDTQYF. The DNA for the CDR3 is TGTGCCAGCAGCCAGCGGGGGGTTAACACAGATACGCAGTATTTT.

The gene calls are TRBV9 and TRBJ2-1; D is ambiguous. The ends were cut back, 0 bases at V and 7 bases at J, with 8 bases in the middle. Per germline, CDR1 SGDLS and CDR2 YYNGEE. The CDR3 is made up of 13 amino acids. The CDR3 sequence: CASSVDVGNEQFF. In DNA form, the CDR3 reads TGTGCCAGCAGCGTAGACGTCGGGAATGAGCAGTTCTTC.

The rearrangement joins TRBV6-1 to TRBJ2-5, with 10 bases fitting TRBD2. This CDR3 is 14 amino acids long. The germline V gene encodes CDR1 MNHNS and CDR2 SASEGT. Trimming at V came to 10 bases and at J to 5 bases, leaving 10 bases not matched to a gene. The CDR3 here is CATKPGLARETQYF. The CDR3 nucleotides read TGTGCCACCAAACCGGGACTAGCGCGGGAGACCCAGTACTTC.

CDR3 nucleotides: TGCAGTGCGAGCGGTGGGGGTGCATCCGATACGCAGTATTTT. As protein: CSASGGGASDTQYF. V usage is TRBV20-1 and J usage is TRBJ2-3; perhaps D is TRBD1 or TRBD2 (5 bases each). Trimming removed 6 bases at V and 6 bases at J, with 19 bases between. Germline V gives CDR1 DFQATT, CDR2 SNEGSKA (reference sequence). This CDR3 is 14 amino acids long.

This clonotype was seen only a few times. The rearrangement links TRBV5-5 to TRBJ2-3; D might be TRBD2 (6 bases). This CDR3 contains 15 residues. The ends were cut back, 6 bases at V and 0 bases at J, with 14 bases in the middle. Per the germline V gene, CDR1 is SGHKS and CDR2 is YYEKEE (reference sequence). This CDR3 is CASINGGRSTDTQYF. DNA of the CDR3: TGTGCCAGCATCAATGGAGGGCGGAGCACAGATACGCAGTATTTT.

The gene calls are TRBV10-3 and TRBJ1-1; TRBD1 matches at 11 bases. Trimming took 5 bases from V and 2 from J; bases not matched to a gene: 10. CDR3 length: 17 residues. CDR1 and CDR2 from the germline V gene are ENHRY and SYGVKD. CDR3 loop: CAISKPWTGGENTEAFF. CDR3 coding DNA: TGTGCCATCAGTAAGCCGTGGACAGGGGGCGAAAACACTGAAGCTTTCTTT.

This clonotype has just one count. The chain joins TRBV3-1 to TRBJ2-3; D uncertain. Trimming cost V 1 base and J 3 bases, with 23 bases left between them. This CDR3 is built from 19 residues. In germline, CDR1 is LGHDT, CDR2 YNNKEL (reference sequence). The CDR3: CASSQVLRSLGWSTDTQYF. The CDR3, as DNA: TGTGCCAGCAGCCAAGTTTTGCGGTCCCTCGGCTGGAGTACAGATACGCAGTATTTT.

This clonotype was observed a handful of times. This chain joins TRBV6-5 and TRBJ2-1; 9 positions match TRBD2. Trimming cost V 0 bases and J 8 bases; bases outside gene matches: 5. CDR3 size: 15 residues. Germline CDR1 MNHEY, CDR2 SVGAGI. CDR3 in amino acids: CASSYSAGGVYEQFF. In nucleotides, the CDR3 is TGTGCCAGCAGTTACTCTGCGGGAGGGGTATATGAGCAGTTCTTC.

This clonotype was detected only a few times. CDR3 loop: CASVDAGGSTDTQYF. The CDR3 nucleotides read TGCGCCAGCGTAGACGCGGGAGGGAGCACAGATACGCAGTATTTT. V and J are TRBV5-1 and TRBJ2-3, with 9 bases that match TRBD2. The germline gives CDR1 SGHRS, CDR2 YFSETQ. The CDR3 is 15 amino acids. V lost 7 bases, J lost 0 bases, and 6 bases stayed unmatched.

This chain connects TRBV6-2 or TRBV6-3 to TRBJ2-7, with 7 bases fitting TRBD1. The V gene's germline CDR1 is MNHEY and CDR2 SVGEGT. With V trimmed by 7 bases and J by 1 base, 7 bases remained unmatched. CDR3 length: 14 residues. The CDR3 region has the DNA TGTGCCAGCACCCGGACAGGAACGTCCTACGAGCAGTACTTC. It encodes CASTRTGTSYEQYF.

V and J are TRBV20-1 and TRBJ1-1; D is unclear. Germline V gives CDR1 DFQATT, CDR2 SNEGSKA (reference sequence). Trimming cost V 1 base and J 2 bases, with 11 bases left between them. The CDR3 spans 14 residues. The CDR3 sequence is CSARVVQTNTEAFF. The CDR3 DNA reads TGCAGTGCTAGAGTGGTGCAGACCAACACTGAAGCTTTCTTT.

This clonotype showed up just a few times. The CDR3 region has the DNA TGTGCCAGCAGATGGGACAGGGCCTCCTACAATGAGCAGTTCTTC. Protein sequence: CASRWDRASYNEQFF. The chain employs TRBV6-1 and TRBJ2-1, with TRBD1 identical over 9 bases. V lost 6 bases and J lost 0; bases outside the gene matches: 3. The germline V gene has CDR1 MNHNS and CDR2 SASEGT. This CDR3 is built from 15 residues.

The V gene is TRBV9, the J gene TRBJ1-1; no clear D. V dropped 0 bases and J dropped 4 bases, with 7 bases sitting between them. CDR3 length equals 13 residues. The V gene's germline CDR1 is SGDLS and CDR2 YYNGEE. CDR3 sequence (DNA): TGTGCCAGCAGCGTAGACGGTTGCACTGAAGCTTTCTTT. Its protein product is CASSVDGCTEAFF.

This clonotype was detected only once. Being one base from a much bigger clone, this may be a read error. The chain combines TRBV10-3 with TRBJ2-2; 15 bases map to TRBD2. CDR1 and CDR2 from the germline V gene are ENHRY and SYGVKD. The CDR3 contains 16 residues. CDR3 nucleotide sequence: TGTGCCATCAAAACGGGACTAGCGGGAGGTACCGGGGAGCTGATTTTT. As protein: CAIKTGLAGGTGELIF.

The chain has TRBV7-9 and TRBJ2-5; 9 bases align to TRBD2. CDR3 length equals 15 residues. J gave up 5 bases and V 1 base, and 5 bases lay outside the gene matches. Germline CDR1 and CDR2: SEHNR and FQNEAQ (reference sequence). The CDR3 nucleotides read TGTGCCAGCAGCTTAGAGGGCCTAGCGGGGGAGACCCAGTACTTC. It translates to CASSLEGLAGETQYF. Full variable domain (outside the CDR3, taken from reference TRBV7-9 and TRBJ2-5): DTGVSQNPRHKITKRGQNVTFRCDPISEHNRLYWYRQTLGQGPEFLTYFQNEAQLEKSRLLSDRFSAERPKGSFSTLEIQRTEQGDSAMYLCASSLEGLAGETQYFGPGTRLLVL.

This clonotype turned up a few times. J is TRBJ2-3 and V is TRBV5-1, with 8 bases matching TRBD1. The CDR3 has 15 residues. Unmatched junction bases numbered 6, after V lost 4 bases and J lost 2 bases. The germline gives CDR1 SGHRS, CDR2 YFSETQ. CDR3 bases: TGCGCCAGCAGCATGACAGGGGCCGCCACAGATACGCAGTATTTT. Its translation: CASSMTGAATDTQYF.

The rearrangement links TRBV2 to TRBJ2-1, with D possibly being TRBD1 or TRBD2 (5 bases each). Deletions cut 3 bases from V and 5 bases from J, with 20 bases between. CDR1 is SNHLY and CDR2 is FYNNEI in the germline V gene. The CDR3 loop spans 17 amino acids. This CDR3 is CASSDLRGVGYDNEQFF. CDR3 DNA: TGTGCCAGCAGTGATTTAAGAGGGGTAGGGTACGACAATGAGCAGTTCTTC.

This clonotype appeared a few times. The chain combines TRBV12-3 or TRBV12-4 with TRBJ2-7; D tentatively reads TRBD1 or TRBD2 (5 bases each). The CDR3 extends over 14 amino acids. V shed 3 bases and J shed 2 bases, with 11 bases lying between them. The CDR3 sequence is CASSFRDAAYEQYF. The CDR3 region has the DNA TGTGCCAGCAGTTTTCGGGACGCAGCCTACGAGCAGTACTTC.

V is TRBV3-1 and J is TRBJ2-1; 10 nucleotides line up with TRBD2. The CDR3 has 16 amino acids. Trimming cost V 3 bases and J 3 bases; bases outside gene matches: 5. Per germline, CDR1 LGHDT and CDR2 YNNKEL (reference sequence). Written as DNA, the CDR3 is TGTGCCAGCAGCCACGGACTAGCGGCGCGCTACAATGAGCAGTTCTTC. As protein: CASSHGLAARYNEQFF.

This clonotype occurred many times. This chain links TRBV12-3 or TRBV12-4 with TRBJ2-3; 7 bases map to TRBD2. The CDR3 consists of 14 residues. After removal of 10 bases from V and 4 bases from J, the junction contained 11 bases not matched to a gene. This chain's CDR3 is CAIGRESVPDTQYF. The CDR3 nucleotides read TGTGCCATTGGGAGGGAATCCGTTCCAGATACGCAGTATTTT.

This clonotype turned up a few times. The chain links TRBV28 to TRBJ2-7; D may match TRBD1 or TRBD2 (5 bases each). Germline assignment: CDR1 MDHEN and CDR2 SYDVKM. This CDR3 is built from 15 residues. V was cut by 2 bases and J by 3 bases, with 14 bases left in between. CDR3 nucleotides: TGTGCCAGCAGTTTAGCCCTGGGACCCCGCTACGAGCAGTACTTC. It codes for CASSLALGPRYEQYF.

This clonotype was counted between two and nine times. J is TRBJ1-3 and V is TRBV29-1; unclear D gene. This CDR3 region has 14 residues. The germline CDR1 and CDR2 sequences are SQVTM and ANQGSEA. V was trimmed by 3 bases and J by 4 bases, leaving 13 bases between them. The CDR3 DNA sequence: TGCAGCGTTGAGAGGGTCGGAACGGGAAACACCATATATTTT. It is translated as CSVERVGTGNTIYF.

This clonotype was counted at least ten times. The rearrangement links TRBV7-2 to TRBJ2-7, with D unclear. V lost 0 bases to trimming and J lost 6 bases, with 9 bases between them. The CDR3 has 13 residues. The germline V gene has CDR1 SGHTA and CDR2 FQGNSA. CDR3 bases: TGTGCCAGCAGCTTAGCGCAAGCAGGCGAGCAGTACTTC. Amino acid sequence: CASSLAQAGEQYF. Together with reference TRBV7-2 and TRBJ2-7, the CDR3 gives the full variable domain: GAGVSQSPSNKVTEKGKDVELRCDPISGHTALYWYRQSLGQGLEFLIYFQGNSAPDKSGLPSDRFSAERTGGSVSTLTIQRTQQEDSAVYLCASSLAQAGEQYFGPGTRLTVT.

The V and J genes are TRBV4-1 and TRBJ2-5, with D perhaps TRBD1 (5 bases). The germline gives CDR1 MGHRA, CDR2 YSYEKL. V shed 0 bases and J shed 2 bases, with 16 bases lying between them. This CDR3 has 17 amino acids. Written as DNA, the CDR3 is TGCGCCAGCAGCCAAGATCTAATGGGGAACAGGCAAGAGACCCAGTACTTC. Encoded protein: CASSQDLMGNRQETQYF.

The chain carries TRBV20-1 and TRBJ2-7; 7 bases fit TRBD2. The V and J ends lost 0 bases and 3 bases, in that order; junction bases with no gene match: 14. CDR1 and CDR2 (germline): DFQATT, SNEGSKA (reference sequence). The CDR3 extends over 17 amino acids. The CDR3 nucleotides read TGCAGTGCTAGAGATCCCTACCGGGACTATAACTACTACGAGCAGTACTTC. Translated: CSARDPYRDYNYYEQYF.

This clonotype was counted a few times. The J gene is TRBJ1-6, the V gene TRBV7-2; no definite D call. V gave up 1 base and J gave up 9 bases, with 10 bases separating them. Germline assignment: CDR1 SGHTA and CDR2 FQGNSA. The CDR3 length is 14 residues. The CDR3 DNA follows: TGTGCCAGCAGCTTAGACGCCGGCGGTTCACCCCTCCACTTT. Its protein is CASSLDAGGSPLHF.

In the case of this clonotype: One junction end does not reproduce the germline sequence, and a read error may be involved. The chain uses TRBV12-3 or TRBV12-4 and TRBJ1-5; 7 bases line up with TRBD1. The CDR3 sequence is 14 residues long. CDR3 sequence reads: CVSSRGQHNQPQHF. For the CDR3, the DNA is TGTGTCAGCAGTCGGGGACAGCACAATCAGCCCCAGCATTTT.

CDR3 protein: CASSLVTSTIEQYF. The CDR3 region has the DNA TGTGCCAGCAGCTTAGTAACCTCTACTATCGAGCAGTACTTC. The chain carries TRBV7-2 and TRBJ2-7; the D is unclear. V was pared by 1 base and J by 6 bases, with 13 bases between. This CDR3 has 14 amino acids. Looked up from germline, CDR1 is SGHTA and CDR2 is FQGNSA.